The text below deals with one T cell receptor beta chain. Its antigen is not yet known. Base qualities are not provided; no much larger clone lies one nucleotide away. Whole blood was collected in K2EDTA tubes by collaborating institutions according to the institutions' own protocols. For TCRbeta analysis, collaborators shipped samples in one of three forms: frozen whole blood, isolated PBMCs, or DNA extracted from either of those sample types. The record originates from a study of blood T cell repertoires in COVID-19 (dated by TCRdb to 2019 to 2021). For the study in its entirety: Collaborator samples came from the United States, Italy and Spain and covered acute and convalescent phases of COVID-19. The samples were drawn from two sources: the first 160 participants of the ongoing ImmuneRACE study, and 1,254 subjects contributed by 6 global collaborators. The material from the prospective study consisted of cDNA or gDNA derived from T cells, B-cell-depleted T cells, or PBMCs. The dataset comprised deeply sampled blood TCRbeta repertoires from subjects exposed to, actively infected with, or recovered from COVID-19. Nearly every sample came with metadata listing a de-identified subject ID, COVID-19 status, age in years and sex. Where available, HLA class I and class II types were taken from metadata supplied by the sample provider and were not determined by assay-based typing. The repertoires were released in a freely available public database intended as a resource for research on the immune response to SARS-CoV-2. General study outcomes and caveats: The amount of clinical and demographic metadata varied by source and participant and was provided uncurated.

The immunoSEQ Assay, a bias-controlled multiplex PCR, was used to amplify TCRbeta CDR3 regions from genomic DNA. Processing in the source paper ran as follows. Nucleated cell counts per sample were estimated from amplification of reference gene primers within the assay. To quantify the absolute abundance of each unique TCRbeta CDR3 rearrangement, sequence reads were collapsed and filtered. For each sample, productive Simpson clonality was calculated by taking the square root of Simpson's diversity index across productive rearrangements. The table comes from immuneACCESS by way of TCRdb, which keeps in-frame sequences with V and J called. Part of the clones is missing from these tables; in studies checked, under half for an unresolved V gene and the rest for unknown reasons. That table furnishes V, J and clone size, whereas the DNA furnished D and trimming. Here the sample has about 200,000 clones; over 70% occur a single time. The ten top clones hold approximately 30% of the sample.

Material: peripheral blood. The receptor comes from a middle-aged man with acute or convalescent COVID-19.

The CDR3 reads as follows: CASSRTGRYEQYF. The nucleotide sequence reads TGTGCCAGCAGTCGGACAGGACGGTACGAGCAGTACTTC. The rearrangement combines TRBV6-2 or TRBV6-3 with TRBJ2-7; the central 7 bases match TRBD1. CDR1 and CDR2 are drawn from the germline V gene: MNHEY, SVGEGT. V and J are trimmed by 5 bases and 4 bases, and the gene matches miss 5 bases of the junction. Reading from cysteine to phenylalanine, the CDR3 counts 13 amino acids. The DNA shown is the 39-base CDR3, in frame from base 1.